This TCR beta chain was obtained from a study of blood T cell repertoires in COVID-19. Sequencing was performed with immunoSEQ multiplex PCR; in TCRdb, only in-frame clones are kept and a portion is missing. The sample carries some 57,000 clones, 80% to 95% recorded once. Trimming at V came to 0 bases and at J to 3 bases, leaving 5 bases not matched to a gene. The CDR3 loop spans 15 amino acids. CDR1 is WNHNN and CDR2 is SYGVQD in the germline V gene (reference sequence). Sequencing used peripheral blood. This chain joins TRBV10-1 and TRBJ2-7, with 7 bases aligning to TRBD2. The source is a human donor in a cohort sampled during active COVID-19. CDR3 region: CASSESGRGFYEQYF. For the CDR3, the DNA is TGCGCCAGCAGTGAGTCCGGGCGGGGGTTCTACGAGCAGTACTTC.